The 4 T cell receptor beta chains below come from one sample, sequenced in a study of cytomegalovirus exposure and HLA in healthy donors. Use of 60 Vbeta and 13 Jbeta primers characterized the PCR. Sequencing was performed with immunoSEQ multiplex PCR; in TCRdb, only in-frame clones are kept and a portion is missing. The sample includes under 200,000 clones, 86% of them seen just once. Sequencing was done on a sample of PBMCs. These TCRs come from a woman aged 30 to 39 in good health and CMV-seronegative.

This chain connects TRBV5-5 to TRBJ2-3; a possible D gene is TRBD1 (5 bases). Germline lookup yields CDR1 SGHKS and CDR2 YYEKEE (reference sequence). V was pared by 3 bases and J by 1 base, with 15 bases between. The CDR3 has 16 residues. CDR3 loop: CASSYGAHQGTDTQYF. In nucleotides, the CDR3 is TGTGCCAGCAGCTATGGGGCACATCAGGGCACAGATACGCAGTATTTT.

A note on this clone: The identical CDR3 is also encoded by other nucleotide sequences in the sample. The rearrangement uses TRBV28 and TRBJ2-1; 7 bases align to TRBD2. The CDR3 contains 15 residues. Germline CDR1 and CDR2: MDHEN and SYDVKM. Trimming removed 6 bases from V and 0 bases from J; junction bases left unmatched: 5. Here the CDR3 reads CASRPGGSSYNEQFF. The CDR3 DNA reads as TGTGCCAGCAGGCCGGGCGGGAGCTCCTACAATGAGCAGTTCTTC.

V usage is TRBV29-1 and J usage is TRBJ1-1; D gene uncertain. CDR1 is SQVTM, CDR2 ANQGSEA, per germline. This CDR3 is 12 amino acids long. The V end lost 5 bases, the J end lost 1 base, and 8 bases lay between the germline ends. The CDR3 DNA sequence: TGCAGCGTTCTCCCAGAGAACACTGAAGCTTTCTTT. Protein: CSVLPENTEAFF.

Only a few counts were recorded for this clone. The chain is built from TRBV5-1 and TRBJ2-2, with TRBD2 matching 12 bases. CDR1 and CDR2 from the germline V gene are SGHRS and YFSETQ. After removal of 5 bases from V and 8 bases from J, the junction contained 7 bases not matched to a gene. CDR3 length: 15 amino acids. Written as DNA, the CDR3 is TGCGCCAGCAGTTCCCGGACTAGCGGGGTTGGGGAGCTGTTTTTT. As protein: CASSSRTSGVGELFF. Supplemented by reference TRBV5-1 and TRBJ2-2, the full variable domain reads KAGVTQTPRYLIKTRGQQVTLSCSPISGHRSVSWYQQTPGQGLQFLFEYFSETQRNKGNFPGRFSGRQFSNSRSEMNVSTLELGDSALYLCASSSRTSGVGELFFGEGSRLTVL.